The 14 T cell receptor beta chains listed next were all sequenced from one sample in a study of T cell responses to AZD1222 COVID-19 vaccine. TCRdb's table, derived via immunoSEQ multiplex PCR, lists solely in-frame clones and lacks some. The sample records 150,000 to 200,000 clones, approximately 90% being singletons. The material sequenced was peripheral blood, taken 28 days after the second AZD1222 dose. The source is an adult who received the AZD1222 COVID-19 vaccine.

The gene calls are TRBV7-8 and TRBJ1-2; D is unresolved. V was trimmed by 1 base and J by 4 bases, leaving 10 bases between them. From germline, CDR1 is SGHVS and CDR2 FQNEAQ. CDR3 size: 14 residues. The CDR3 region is CASSLEFSVYGYTF. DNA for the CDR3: TGTGCCAGCAGCTTAGAATTTTCGGTCTATGGCTACACCTTC.

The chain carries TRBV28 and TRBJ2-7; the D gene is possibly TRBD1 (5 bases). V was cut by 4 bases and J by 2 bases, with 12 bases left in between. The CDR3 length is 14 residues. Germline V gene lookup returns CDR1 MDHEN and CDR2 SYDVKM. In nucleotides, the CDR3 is TGTGCCAGCAGTTCAGGGTCCAGTACCTACGAGCAGTACTTC. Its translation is CASSSGSSTYEQYF. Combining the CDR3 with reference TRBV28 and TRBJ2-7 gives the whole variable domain DVKVTQSSRYLVKRTGEKVFLECVQDMDHENMFWYRQDPGLGLRLIYFSYDVKMKEKGDIPEGYSVSREKKERFSLILESASTNQTSMYLCASSSGSSTYEQYFGPGTRLTVT.

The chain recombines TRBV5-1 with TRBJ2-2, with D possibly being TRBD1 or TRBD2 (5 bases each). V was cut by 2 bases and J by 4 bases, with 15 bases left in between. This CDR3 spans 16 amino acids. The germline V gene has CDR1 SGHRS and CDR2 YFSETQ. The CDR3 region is CASSFGGQGFTGELFF. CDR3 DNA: TGCGCCAGCAGCTTCGGAGGCCAGGGTTTCACCGGGGAGCTGTTTTTT.

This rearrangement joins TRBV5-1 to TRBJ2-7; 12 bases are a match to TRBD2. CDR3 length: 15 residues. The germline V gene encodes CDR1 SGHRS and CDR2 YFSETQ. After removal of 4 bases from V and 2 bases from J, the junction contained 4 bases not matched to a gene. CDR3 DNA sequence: TGCGCCAGCAGCAAAACTAGCGGGGGGCCCTACGAGCAGTACTTC. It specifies CASSKTSGGPYEQYF.

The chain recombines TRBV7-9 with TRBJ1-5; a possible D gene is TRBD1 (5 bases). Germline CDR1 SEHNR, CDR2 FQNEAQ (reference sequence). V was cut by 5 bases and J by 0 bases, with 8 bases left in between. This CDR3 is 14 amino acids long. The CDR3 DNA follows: TGTGCCAGCAGCCCGGACAATAGCAATCAGCCCCAGCATTTT. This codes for CASSPDNSNQPQHF.

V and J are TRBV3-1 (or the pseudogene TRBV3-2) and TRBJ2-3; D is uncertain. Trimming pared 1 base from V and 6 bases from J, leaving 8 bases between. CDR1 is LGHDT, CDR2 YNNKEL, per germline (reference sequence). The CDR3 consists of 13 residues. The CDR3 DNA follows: TGTGCCAGCAGCCAAGTTTTGGGGGATACGCAGTATTTT. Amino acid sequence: CASSQVLGDTQYF.

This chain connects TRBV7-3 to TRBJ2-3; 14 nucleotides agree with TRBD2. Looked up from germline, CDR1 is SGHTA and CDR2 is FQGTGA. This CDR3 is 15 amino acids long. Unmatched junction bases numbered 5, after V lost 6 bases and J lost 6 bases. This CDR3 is CASSRLAGGSDTQYF. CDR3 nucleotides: TGTGCCAGCAGTCGACTAGCGGGAGGGTCGGATACGCAGTATTTT.

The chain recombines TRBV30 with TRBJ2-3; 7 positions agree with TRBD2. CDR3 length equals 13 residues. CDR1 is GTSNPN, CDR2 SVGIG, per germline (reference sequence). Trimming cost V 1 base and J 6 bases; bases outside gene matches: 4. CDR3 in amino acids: CAWSGSSGDTQYF. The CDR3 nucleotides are TGTGCCTGGAGTGGAAGTAGCGGGGATACGCAGTATTTT.

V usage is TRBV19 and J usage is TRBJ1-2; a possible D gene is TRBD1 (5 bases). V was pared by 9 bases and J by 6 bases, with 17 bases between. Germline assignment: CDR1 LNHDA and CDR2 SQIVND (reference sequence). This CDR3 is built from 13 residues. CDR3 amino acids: CASRDDKGHGYTF. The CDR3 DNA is TGTGCCAGCCGGGACGACAAGGGACATGGCTACACCTTC.

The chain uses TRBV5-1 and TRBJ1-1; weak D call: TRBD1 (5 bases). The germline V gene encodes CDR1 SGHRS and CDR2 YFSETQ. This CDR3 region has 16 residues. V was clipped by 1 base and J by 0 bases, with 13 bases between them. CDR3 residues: CASSLPDSYLNTEAFF. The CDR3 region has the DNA TGCGCCAGCAGCTTGCCCGACAGTTACCTGAACACTGAAGCTTTCTTT.

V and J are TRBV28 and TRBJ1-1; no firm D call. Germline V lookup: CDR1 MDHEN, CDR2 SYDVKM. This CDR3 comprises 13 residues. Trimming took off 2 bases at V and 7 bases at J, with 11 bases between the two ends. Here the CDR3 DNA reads TGTGCCAGCAGTTTAGGCTCCCTTAATGAAGCTTTCTTT. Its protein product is CASSLGSLNEAFF.

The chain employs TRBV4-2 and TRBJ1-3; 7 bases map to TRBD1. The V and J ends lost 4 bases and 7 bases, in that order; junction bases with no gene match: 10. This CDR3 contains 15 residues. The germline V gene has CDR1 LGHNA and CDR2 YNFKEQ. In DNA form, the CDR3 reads TGTGCCAGCAGCCCTACACCCCAGGGGGTGAACACCATATATTTT. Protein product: CASSPTPQGVNTIYF.

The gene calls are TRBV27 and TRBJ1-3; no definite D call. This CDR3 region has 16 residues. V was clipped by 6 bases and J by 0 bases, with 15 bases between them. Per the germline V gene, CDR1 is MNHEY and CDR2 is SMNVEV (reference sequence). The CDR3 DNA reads TGTGCCAGCAGCCCTCAGTTCTCACGCTCTGGAAACACCATATATTTT. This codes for CASSPQFSRSGNTIYF.

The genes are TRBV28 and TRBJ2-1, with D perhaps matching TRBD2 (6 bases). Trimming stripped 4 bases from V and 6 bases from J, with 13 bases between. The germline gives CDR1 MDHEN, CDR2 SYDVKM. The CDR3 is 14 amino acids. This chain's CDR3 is CASSSSGLRNEQFF. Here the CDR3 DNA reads TGTGCCAGCAGTTCCTCGGGACTTCGCAATGAGCAGTTCTTC. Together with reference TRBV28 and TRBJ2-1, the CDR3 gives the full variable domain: DVKVTQSSRYLVKRTGEKVFLECVQDMDHENMFWYRQDPGLGLRLIYFSYDVKMKEKGDIPEGYSVSREKKERFSLILESASTNQTSMYLCASSSSGLRNEQFFGPGTRLTVL.